The source of this T cell receptor (beta chain) is a study of shared clonotypes between healthy human individuals. This CDR3 spans 15 amino acids. Trimming took off 0 bases at V and 0 bases at J, with 10 bases between the two ends. Germline V gene data show CDR1 as SGDLS and CDR2 as YYNGEE. Using immunoSEQ multiplex PCR, the repertoire was profiled, and TCRdb retains in-frame clones only, with some absent. The sample shows around 1,000,000 clones, 70% to 80% of them seen only once. This sequence originates from a man younger than 35 in good health. Some clones in this sample may be carry-over from other donors' samples. Source material: memory CD4+ T cells from PBMCs. Subset: CD45RA-negative fraction. The rearrangement links TRBV9 to TRBJ2-7; D is unclear. Here the CDR3 DNA reads TGTGCCAGCAGCGTAGGCCGCTACAGCTCCTACGAGCAGTACTTC. Protein sequence: CASSVGRYSSYEQYF.